This T cell receptor beta chain was retrieved from a study of T cells after yellow fever vaccination. This clonotype was seen many times. Its matching antigen is unknown. The CDR3 runs to 14 residues. Germline CDR1 and CDR2: SGHRS and YFSETQ. Deletions cut 0 bases from V and 0 bases from J, with 6 bases between. Study findings and constraints: Re-detected after boosting: most primary clones, more than 95% of CD4 and 80% to 90% of CD8. One caveat is that FACS-sorted repertoires could contain abundant clonotypes contaminating from the bulk population.

Template-switching 5'RACE yielded the TCR cDNA; a universal primer site and UMIs were added in the process. TCRdb called the 5' RACE reads again in MiXCR, with one record for every CDR3 protein. The sample comprises 500,000 to 550,000 distinct CDR3 sequences, around a fifth of which are singletons, and approximately 15% rests with the top ten. This specimen consisted of PBMCs, obtained 21 days after the first yellow fever vaccination. The clonotype comes from a man between 18 and 35 years old who received the YFV17D yellow fever vaccine. The chain combines TRBV5-1 with TRBJ1-1; D ambiguous. CDR3 amino acids: CASSLGPMNTEAFF. CDR3 nucleotide sequence: TGCGCCAGCAGCTTGGGGCCCATGAACACTGAAGCTTTCTTT.